This is a list of T cell receptor beta chains from one sample in a study of blood T cell repertoires in COVID-19. The method was immunoSEQ multiplex PCR; TCRdb's version includes in-frame clones alone and lacks a portion of them. The sample yields roughly 210,000 clones, about nine tenths seen once. The source material was PBMCs or T cells enriched from blood (not recorded which). The receptors originated from a man aged 30 to 45 in a cohort exposed to, infected with or recovered from COVID-19 (not recorded which). CDR3s include the opening cysteine and the closing phenylalanine or tryptophan. The order of the fields is D gene, J gene, clone size, V gene, CDR3 DNA, CDR3 protein. A D gene is named only where the DNA matches it firmly. Part of the rows lack a size; the others show once, few, many or a class for expanded clones.

d_call: TRBD2; j_call: TRBJ2-7; clone_size: -; v_call: TRBV7-9; cdr3_nt: TGTGCCAGCAGCTTACACTCGGGAGGGCCCTCAGGCGAGCAGTACTTC; cdr3_aa: CASSLHSGGPSGEQYF
d_call: -; j_call: TRBJ1-5; clone_size: -; v_call: TRBV6-1; cdr3_nt: TGTGCCAGCAGTGAAGGCCGAGATCAGCCCCAGCATTTT; cdr3_aa: CASSEGRDQPQHF
d_call: TRBD2; j_call: TRBJ2-1; clone_size: -; v_call: TRBV4-1; cdr3_nt: TGCGCCAGCAGCCCCGGGCCTAGCGGTTACAATGAGCAGTTCTTC; cdr3_aa: CASSPGPSGYNEQFF
d_call: -; j_call: TRBJ1-1; clone_size: -; v_call: TRBV28; cdr3_nt: TGTGCCAGCAGTGAATGGGGACAAAAGAACACTGAAGCTTTCTTT; cdr3_aa: CASSEWGQKNTEAFF
d_call: -; j_call: TRBJ2-5; clone_size: once; v_call: TRBV7-2; cdr3_nt: TGTGCCAGCAGCTTTAGTGCAGGGCACGAGACCCAGTACTTC; cdr3_aa: CASSFSAGHETQYF
d_call: -; j_call: TRBJ2-1; clone_size: once; v_call: TRBV7-8; cdr3_nt: TGTGCCAGCAGCTTAGTACTAGCAAGATACACAATGAGCCAGTTCTTC; cdr3_aa: CASSLVLARYTMSQFF
d_call: TRBD1; j_call: TRBJ2-7; clone_size: few; v_call: TRBV6-1; cdr3_nt: TGTGCCAGCAGTGAAGCCCCAGGGGGCCGGTGGAAGCAGTACTTC; cdr3_aa: CASSEAPGGRWKQYF
d_call: -; j_call: TRBJ2-5; clone_size: -; v_call: TRBV7-8; cdr3_nt: TGTGCCAGCAGCTTAGCCGCGGGCGAAGAGACCCAGTACTTC; cdr3_aa: CASSLAAGEETQYF
d_call: TRBD1; j_call: TRBJ1-2; clone_size: -; v_call: TRBV28; cdr3_nt: TGTGCCAGCAGCCCGGGACAGATACCTCCTGGTGGCTACACCTTC; cdr3_aa: CASSPGQIPPGGYTF
d_call: -; j_call: TRBJ1-1; clone_size: -; v_call: TRBV9; cdr3_nt: TGTGCCAGCAGCGTAGAGGGGGAAAACATGAACACTGAAGCTTTCTTT; cdr3_aa: CASSVEGENMNTEAFF
d_call: TRBD1; j_call: TRBJ1-1; clone_size: few; v_call: TRBV2; cdr3_nt: TGTGCCAGCAGTGCAACCCGGGACAGGGGAAGTTCGAACACTGAAGCTTTCTTT; cdr3_aa: CASSATRDRGSSNTEAFF
d_call: -; j_call: TRBJ1-5; clone_size: once; v_call: TRBV7-9; cdr3_nt: TGTGCCAGCAGCGAAGGGGGTAGGATATTAAGCAATCAGCCCCAGCATTTT; cdr3_aa: CASSEGGRILSNQPQHF
d_call: -; j_call: TRBJ2-7; clone_size: -; v_call: TRBV18; cdr3_nt: TGTGCCAGCTCACCGGGGACTGGCCCATACGAGCAGTACTTC; cdr3_aa: CASSPGTGPYEQYF
d_call: -; j_call: TRBJ1-1; clone_size: -; v_call: TRBV29-1; cdr3_nt: TGCAGCGTTGCGAGGATGAACACTGAAGCTTTCTTT; cdr3_aa: CSVARMNTEAFF
d_call: -; j_call: TRBJ2-1; clone_size: -; v_call: TRBV19; cdr3_nt: TGTGCCAGTAGTTTGAGCGGACTTTACAATGAGCAGTTCTTC; cdr3_aa: CASSLSGLYNEQFF
d_call: -; j_call: TRBJ1-6; clone_size: -; v_call: TRBV15; cdr3_nt: TGTGCCACCAGCAGAGATTTGGCCATCAATAATTCACCCCTCCACTTT; cdr3_aa: CATSRDLAINNSPLHF
d_call: -; j_call: TRBJ2-7; clone_size: -; v_call: TRBV14; cdr3_nt: TGTGCCAGCAGCCAAGGCGGCGCTAGGCCCTACGAGCAGTACTTC; cdr3_aa: CASSQGGARPYEQYF
d_call: -; j_call: TRBJ1-2; clone_size: -; v_call: TRBV7-2; cdr3_nt: TGTGCCAGCAGCTTCTATCAGGGAAACTATGGCTACACCTTC; cdr3_aa: CASSFYQGNYGYTF
d_call: -; j_call: TRBJ2-7; clone_size: -; v_call: TRBV3-1/TRBV3-2; cdr3_nt: TGTGCCAGCAGCCAATACCGACTTACATCCTACGAGCAGTACTTC; cdr3_aa: CASSQYRLTSYEQYF
d_call: TRBD2; j_call: TRBJ2-7; clone_size: -; v_call: TRBV28; cdr3_nt: TGTGCCAGCACCTATCCCCACTCCTGGCTAGCGGGAGAGCCCCACCACGAGCAGTACTTC; cdr3_aa: CASTYPHSWLAGEPHHEQYF
d_call: TRBD1; j_call: TRBJ2-7; clone_size: -; v_call: TRBV27; cdr3_nt: TGTGCCAGCAGCTGGACAGGGAGCTCCTACGAGCAGTACTTC; cdr3_aa: CASSWTGSSYEQYF
d_call: TRBD1; j_call: TRBJ1-2; clone_size: -; v_call: TRBV27; cdr3_nt: TGTGCCAGCAGTCCCTTGACGACAGGGCCTAACTATGGCTACACCTTC; cdr3_aa: CASSPLTTGPNYGYTF
d_call: -; j_call: TRBJ2-3; clone_size: -; v_call: TRBV27; cdr3_nt: TGTGCCAGCAGTTTTGTCACTGCCGGCACAGATACGCAGTATTTT; cdr3_aa: CASSFVTAGTDTQYF
d_call: -; j_call: TRBJ2-7; clone_size: -; v_call: TRBV14; cdr3_nt: TGTGCCAGCAGCCAATACGCCGGGTCCGCCTACGAGCAGTACTTC; cdr3_aa: CASSQYAGSAYEQYF